The 3 T cell receptor beta chains in this list originate from one sample, sequenced in a study of blood T cell repertoires in COVID-19. Sequenced by immunoSEQ multiplex PCR; TCRdb stores in-frame clones only, minus some. The repertoire holds hundreds of thousands of clones, with around 89% as singletons. The sample was peripheral blood. These receptors came from a man between 40 and 49 years old with acute or convalescent COVID-19.

This chain uses TRBV19 with TRBJ1-1; 9 bases are a match to TRBD1. Germline CDR1 reads LNHDA; CDR2 reads SQIVND (reference sequence). This CDR3 contains 15 residues. Trimming at V came to 5 bases and at J to 1 base, leaving 5 bases not matched to a gene. The CDR3 region has the DNA TGTGCCAGTAGTCCCACGGGACAGGGGAACACTGAAGCTTTCTTT. This sequence encodes CASSPTGQGNTEAFF.

The chain joins TRBV19 to TRBJ1-2; D possibly corresponds to TRBD1 (5 bases). The CDR3 runs to 14 residues. V lost 6 bases to trimming and J lost 4 bases, with 15 bases between them. Germline values: CDR1 LNHDA, CDR2 SQIVND (reference sequence). CDR3 nucleotides: TGTGCCAGTAGCGCCTTGACAGCGGGCTATGGCTACACCTTC. This encodes CASSALTAGYGYTF.

This clone was picked up one time. V usage is TRBV21-1 and J usage is TRBJ1-2; whether TRBD1, the table's D call, matches the DNA was not checked. TRBV21-1 is listed as a pseudogene. CDR3 length equals 13 residues. The CDR3 bases are TGTGCCAGCAGCAAAGATGACAGTTATGGCTACACCTTC. It yields the protein CASSKDDSYGYTF.